These 4 T cell receptor beta chains share one sample of origin, sequenced in a study of T cells in Graves' hyperthyroidism and ophthalmopathy. Authors of the study amplified TCR beta CDR3 regions from RNA transcripts. HTBI primers were the set used in a first-round RT-PCR of the TCR CDR3. One entry per CDR3 protein, called by TCRdb with MiXCR from the multiplex PCR reads. The sample lists 500,000 to 600,000 distinct CDR3 sequences; around 43% were seen once. The sequenced sample was peripheral blood or thyroid tissue (not recorded which). These receptors came from an adult woman with Graves' disease, either hyperthyroidism or ophthalmopathy (not recorded which).

This chain connects TRBV12-3 or TRBV12-4 to TRBJ2-7; TRBD2 aligns across 15 bases. With V trimmed by 10 bases and J by 5 bases, 3 bases remained unmatched. This CDR3 spans 13 amino acids. The CDR3 DNA is TGTGCCACAGGACTAGCGGGAGGGAACGAGCAGTACTTC. This codes for CATGLAGGNEQYF.

V usage is TRBV7-9 and J usage is TRBJ2-6; D not resolved. V lost 5 bases and J lost 0, with 11 bases in between. The CDR3 loop spans 16 amino acids. In germline, CDR1 is SEHNR, CDR2 FQNEAQ (reference sequence). CDR3 sequence: CASSQEDASGANVLTF. CDR3 DNA sequence: TGTGCCAGCAGCCAAGAGGACGCCTCTGGGGCCAACGTCCTGACTTTC. Full variable domain (missing parts from reference TRBV7-9 and TRBJ2-6): DTGVSQNPRHKITKRGQNVTFRCDPISEHNRLYWYRQTLGQGPEFLTYFQNEAQLEKSRLLSDRFSAERPKGSFSTLEIQRTEQGDSAMYLCASSQEDASGANVLTFGAGSRLTVL.

V usage is TRBV10-3 and J usage is TRBJ1-2; D unclear. CDR3 length equals 12 residues. Germline V gene sequence: CDR1 ENHRY, CDR2 SYGVKD. The germline V and J ends were trimmed by 4 bases and 7 bases, with 10 bases remaining between them. The DNA for the CDR3 is TGTGCCATCAGTGCAATAGGGTCTGGCTACACCTTC. This codes for CAISAIGSGYTF.

Only a few counts were recorded for this clonotype. The V and J genes are TRBV10-3 and TRBJ2-7, with D tentatively TRBD1 (6 bases). Germline CDR1 and CDR2: ENHRY and SYGVKD. With 2 bases removed from V and 9 bases from J, the gap between germline ends came to 14 bases. The CDR3 sequence is 13 residues long. CDR3 sequence: CAISEPPGDAQYF. CDR3 coding DNA: TGTGCCATCAGTGAGCCGCCAGGGGACGCGCAGTACTTC.